The 13 T cell receptor beta chains below all came from one sample that was sequenced in a study of blood T cell repertoires in COVID-19. Some clones are missing from TCRdb's copy, which holds only in-frame ones; the method was immunoSEQ multiplex PCR. The data contain about 270,000 clones, about 90% of them singletons. The sequencing input was peripheral blood. The receptors originated from a woman between 25 and 40 years old with COVID-19, enrolled during active disease.

In this sample, this clone turned up once. The chain carries TRBV7-9 and TRBJ1-6; no clear D gene. V gave up 5 bases and J gave up 10 bases, with 15 bases separating them. Germline values: CDR1 SEHNR, CDR2 FQNEAQ (reference sequence). CDR3 length: 14 residues. This CDR3 reads CASSPRWGDSPLHF. Here the CDR3 DNA reads TGTGCCAGCAGCCCCCGGTGGGGAGACTCACCCCTCCACTTT. Combining the CDR3 with reference TRBV7-9 and TRBJ1-6 gives the whole variable domain DTGVSQNPRHKITKRGQNVTFRCDPISEHNRLYWYRQTLGQGPEFLTYFQNEAQLEKSRLLSDRFSAERPKGSFSTLEIQRTEQGDSAMYLCASSPRWGDSPLHFGNGTRLTVT.

The rearrangement links TRBV18 to TRBJ1-1; 8 bases are a match to TRBD1. Germline V gene lookup returns CDR1 KGHSH and CDR2 LQKENI. This CDR3 comprises 15 residues. V shed 4 bases, J shed 2 bases, and the junction held 6 bases outside the gene matches. CDR3 nucleotide sequence: TGTGCCAGCTCACGCCTGACAGGGGACAACACTGAAGCTTTCTTT. Its translation is CASSRLTGDNTEAFF.

The gene calls are TRBV30 and TRBJ1-6, with D unresolved. The CDR3 is 15 residues long. The V end lost 4 bases, the J end lost 8 bases, and 18 bases lay between the germline ends. Germline CDR1 and CDR2: GTSNPN and SVGIG (reference sequence). The CDR3 coding sequence is TGTGCCTGGACCGGGCGAGGGAAGGGTTATTCACCCCTCCACTTT. Protein product: CAWTGRGKGYSPLHF.

The chain combines TRBV6-1 with TRBJ1-5, with TRBD1 as a possible D gene (5 bases). The V and J ends lost 0 bases and 5 bases respectively, with 11 bases between them. Germline CDR1 and CDR2: MNHNS and SASEGT. There are 15 residues in the CDR3. CDR3 loop: CASSEAEGAYQPQHF. For the CDR3, the DNA is TGTGCCAGCAGTGAAGCGGAAGGGGCTTATCAGCCCCAGCATTTT.

The rearrangement uses TRBV9 and TRBJ2-7, with D perhaps TRBD2 (6 bases). Germline CDR1 and CDR2: SGDLS and YYNGEE. The CDR3 runs 14 residues. V was cut by 3 bases and J by 4 bases, with 14 bases left in between. The CDR3 DNA reads TGTGCCAGCAGCGAGGGCCGACGGGGGTACGAGCAGTACTTC. This translates into CASSEGRRGYEQYF.

This clone was observed a few times. The V gene is TRBV4-2, the J gene TRBJ1-6; D is possibly TRBD1 (6 bases). Germline V gene data show CDR1 as LGHNA and CDR2 as YNFKEQ. The V end was cut by 0 bases, the J end by 4 bases, with 16 bases between. This CDR3 contains 18 residues. CDR3 in amino acids: CASSQDIARGDYNSPLHF. CDR3 sequence (DNA): TGTGCCAGCAGCCAAGATATCGCCAGGGGCGATTATAATTCACCCCTCCACTTT.

This sequence joins TRBV3-1 (or the pseudogene TRBV3-2) and TRBJ2-7; D is ambiguous. CDR1 and CDR2 from the germline V gene are LGHDT and YNNKEL (reference sequence). V lost 4 bases and J lost 3, with 16 bases in between. The CDR3 runs to 15 residues. In nucleotides, the CDR3 is TGTGCCAGCAGCCCAACGGCGGATTCCGTCTACGAGCAGTACTTC. Translated: CASSPTADSVYEQYF.

The CDR3 reads CASSVRGLPSTDTQYF. CDR3 in DNA: TGTGCCAGCAGCGTACGAGGCTTACCAAGCACAGATACGCAGTATTTT. This rearrangement joins TRBV9 to TRBJ2-3, with no clear D. The CDR3 length is 16 residues. Germline values: CDR1 SGDLS, CDR2 YYNGEE. Trimming pared 1 base from V and 0 bases from J, leaving 12 bases between.

The chain employs TRBV3-1 (or the pseudogene TRBV3-2) and TRBJ1-3; possible D gene TRBD1, 5 bases. Deletions cut 4 bases from V and 0 bases from J, with 13 bases between. Germline lookup yields CDR1 LGHDT and CDR2 YNNKEL (reference sequence). This CDR3 region has 16 residues. DNA for the CDR3: TGTGCCAGCAGCCTATTAGAGACAGACTCTGGAAACACCATATATTTT. It encodes CASSLLETDSGNTIYF.

The chain employs TRBV7-2 and TRBJ2-1; 7 nucleotides match TRBD1. Germline V CDR1 and CDR2: SGHTA, FQGNSA. The CDR3 has 17 residues. V lost 5 bases, J lost 5 bases, and 15 bases stayed unmatched. The CDR3 reads CASSISSRDRFNNEQFF. CDR3 DNA sequence: TGTGCCAGCAGCATCTCCTCCCGGGACAGATTTAACAATGAGCAGTTCTTC.

The table lists this clone with a count of one. This CDR3 reads CARGDRGRGYTF. The CDR3, as DNA: TGTGCCAGAGGAGACAGGGGTCGCGGCTACACCTTC. V gene TRBV5-8 combines with J gene TRBJ1-2; 8 nucleotides agree with TRBD1. This CDR3 has 12 residues. V lost 8 bases to trimming and J lost 8 bases; unmatched junction nucleotides: 8. Germline values: CDR1 SGHTS, CDR2 YDEGEE. The full variable domain, with the rest looked up from reference TRBV5-8 and TRBJ1-2, is EAGVTQSPTHLIKTRGQQATLRCSPISGHTSVYWYQQALGLGLQFLLWYDEGEERNRGNFPPRFSGRQFPNYSSELNVNALELEDSALYLCARGDRGRGYTFGSGTRLTVV.

This clone has only a few counts. V usage is TRBV7-9 and J usage is TRBJ1-5, with D hard to call. The V gene's germline CDR1 is SEHNR and CDR2 FQNEAQ (reference sequence). Between the trimmed V and J ends, which lost 2 bases and 1 base, there was a span of 12 bases. CDR3 size: 16 residues. Here the CDR3 reads CASSLWRAGSNQPQHF. The CDR3 DNA sequence: TGTGCCAGCAGCTTATGGAGGGCGGGGAGCAATCAGCCCCAGCATTTT. The whole variable domain, remainder taken from reference TRBV7-9 and TRBJ1-5, is DTGVSQNPRHKITKRGQNVTFRCDPISEHNRLYWYRQTLGQGPEFLTYFQNEAQLEKSRLLSDRFSAERPKGSFSTLEIQRTEQGDSAMYLCASSLWRAGSNQPQHFGDGTRLSIL.

This clone was seen many times. The chain carries TRBV13 and TRBJ1-1; D remains ambiguous. Trimming took 5 bases from V and 3 from J, leaving 4 bases between them. Germline-derived CDR1 and CDR2 are PRHDT and FYEKMQ (reference sequence). The length of the CDR3 is 11 residues. The CDR3 here is CASSADTEAFF. The CDR3 nucleotides read TGTGCCAGCAGCGCGGACACTGAAGCTTTCTTT.